These 30 T cell receptor beta chains were all obtained from the same sample, sequenced in a study of blood T cell repertoires in COVID-19. Profiling relied on immunoSEQ multiplex PCR, and the TCRdb table lists in-frame clones only, not all of them. The sample includes tens of thousands of clones, approximately 80% of them seen just once. Sequenced sample: peripheral blood. All receptors come from a woman in her fifties or sixties with acute or convalescent COVID-19.

The V call is TRBV2, the J call TRBJ2-3; maybe TRBD2 (6 bases). The germline V and J ends were trimmed by 0 bases and 0 bases, with 10 bases remaining between them. Germline CDR1 reads SNHLY; CDR2 reads FYNNEI. The length of the CDR3 is 16 residues. The chain's CDR3 is CASSEAGGGSTDTQYF. DNA of the CDR3: TGTGCCAGCAGTGAAGCGGGAGGCGGTAGCACAGATACGCAGTATTTT.

The chain combines TRBV7-2 with TRBJ2-1; 15 nucleotides line up with TRBD2. V shed 5 bases and J 0 bases; nucleotides not matched to a gene: 2. This CDR3 contains 17 residues. Per the germline V gene, CDR1 is SGHTA and CDR2 is FQGNSA. CDR3 amino acids: CASSVGLAGGSYNEQFF. The CDR3, as DNA: TGTGCCAGCAGCGTGGGACTAGCGGGGGGCTCCTACAATGAGCAGTTCTTC.

This clone came up once. The CDR3, as DNA: TGTGCCAGCAGCCTACCCTTAGGGACTAGCGGGGATATAACGGAGGAGACCCAGTACTTC. It encodes CASSLPLGTSGDITEETQYF. This chain uses TRBV4-2 with TRBJ2-5; 13 bases agree with TRBD2. Trimming cost V 4 bases and J 5 bases; bases outside gene matches: 19. Looked up from germline, CDR1 is LGHNA and CDR2 is YNFKEQ. The CDR3 consists of 20 residues.

This clone was seen more than once but under ten times. CDR3: CSVVGQGYEQYF. DNA of the CDR3: TGCAGCGTTGTAGGACAGGGGTACGAGCAGTACTTC. This sequence joins TRBV29-1 and TRBJ2-7, with 9 bases matching TRBD1. The CDR3 length is 12 residues. The J segment lost 4 bases and the V segment lost 4 bases, leaving 2 bases of the junction unmatched. Germline CDR1 is SQVTM and CDR2 is ANQGSEA.

J is TRBJ1-2 and V is TRBV19, with D perhaps TRBD1 (5 bases). The V gene's germline CDR1 is LNHDA and CDR2 SQIVND (reference sequence). The CDR3 has 14 residues. Trimming cost V 10 bases and J 4 bases, with 19 bases left between them. The chain's CDR3 is CATGWGDRLYGYTF. The CDR3 nucleotides read TGTGCCACCGGCTGGGGTGACAGACTCTATGGCTACACCTTC.

The chain is built from TRBV25-1 and TRBJ2-1; D is uncertain. With 3 bases removed from V and 5 bases from J, the gap between germline ends came to 14 bases. This CDR3 is built from 15 residues. Germline CDR1 MGHDK, CDR2 SYGVNS. The CDR3 DNA follows: TGTGCCAGCAGTGACAGAGAGGTTGGTCACAATGAGCAGTTCTTC. It codes for CASSDREVGHNEQFF.

This chain joins TRBV6-5 and TRBJ1-1; D is perhaps TRBD1 (5 bases). Trimming pared 1 base from V and 8 bases from J, leaving 11 bases between. Germline assignment: CDR1 MNHEY and CDR2 SVGAGI. CDR3 length: 13 amino acids. CDR3 DNA: TGTGCCAGCAGTTACTTGGGGCCTCGGGAAGCTTTCTTT. This encodes CASSYLGPREAFF.

The gene calls are TRBV6-5 and TRBJ1-6; 10 bases agree with TRBD1. J was trimmed by 9 bases and V by 5 bases; bases with no gene match: 4. This CDR3 region has 14 residues. Germline CDR1 MNHEY, CDR2 SVGAGI. CDR3 amino acids: CASSQDRGISPLHF. CDR3 coding DNA: TGTGCCAGCAGTCAGGACAGGGGGATTTCACCCCTCCACTTT.

The gene calls are TRBV5-1 and TRBJ2-5; TRBD2 agrees at 8 bases. This CDR3 comprises 15 residues. The V gene's germline CDR1 is SGHRS and CDR2 YFSETQ. The J segment lost 3 bases and the V segment lost 1 base, leaving 5 bases of the junction unmatched. CDR3 protein: CASSLIGRAKETQYF. The CDR3 nucleotides are TGCGCCAGCAGCTTGATCGGGAGGGCTAAAGAGACCCAGTACTTC.

V and J are TRBV18 and TRBJ2-1; possible D gene TRBD2, 6 bases. Germline values: CDR1 KGHSH, CDR2 LQKENI. The CDR3 length is 17 residues. The V and J ends lost 0 bases and 0 bases respectively, with 12 bases between them. The CDR3 loop reads CASSPPLGGFSYNEQFF. CDR3 DNA: TGTGCCAGCTCACCACCGCTGGGGGGTTTCTCCTACAATGAGCAGTTCTTC.

The V call is TRBV7-9, the J call TRBJ1-5; D is possibly TRBD1 (6 bases). V was clipped by 5 bases and J by 5 bases, with 10 bases between them. The CDR3 covers 13 residues. Germline V gene data show CDR1 as SEHNR and CDR2 as FQNEAQ (reference sequence). The CDR3 DNA sequence: TGTGCCAGCAGCCGTGGGGGCTATCAGCCCCAGCATTTT. It encodes CASSRGGYQPQHF.

This clone has a single count. This chain uses TRBV3-1 (or the pseudogene TRBV3-2) with TRBJ1-6, with TRBD1 identical over 7 bases. Germline-derived CDR1 and CDR2 are LGHDT and YNNKEL (reference sequence). With V trimmed by 1 base and J by 4 bases, 4 bases remained unmatched. The CDR3 runs to 16 residues. CDR3 DNA: TGTGCCAGCAGCCAAGGGGACAGCGTTTATAATTCACCCCTCCACTTT. Its translation is CASSQGDSVYNSPLHF.

V and J are TRBV2 and TRBJ1-4; TRBD1 aligns across 7 bases. The CDR3 is made up of 15 amino acids. V dropped 8 bases and J dropped 5; count of bases not matched to a gene: 11. In germline, CDR1 is SNHLY, CDR2 FYNNEI. The CDR3 sequence: CASVPMPGGNEKLFF. CDR3 in DNA: TGTGCCAGCGTCCCGATGCCAGGGGGAAATGAAAAACTGTTTTTT.

Regarding this clone: Other nucleotide sequences in the sample specify the same CDR3. This chain links TRBV29-1 with TRBJ2-7; perhaps TRBD2 as D (6 bases). This CDR3 has 12 amino acids. Germline CDR1 and CDR2: SQVTM and ANQGSEA. Deletions cut 4 bases from V and 2 bases from J, with 9 bases between. CDR3 coding DNA: TGCAGCGTTGTGGAGGGGACCTACGAGCAGTACTTC. Translating gives CSVVEGTYEQYF.

The rearrangement uses TRBV9 and TRBJ1-1, with a possible D match to TRBD1 (6 bases). Germline V gene data show CDR1 as SGDLS and CDR2 as YYNGEE. The CDR3 contains 14 residues. Trimming left V 3 bases short and J 0 bases short, with 9 bases between. The CDR3 nucleotides read TGTGCCAGCAGCGAACAGGGTGTGAACACTGAAGCTTTCTTT. Translation gives CASSEQGVNTEAFF.

The chain employs TRBV4-1 and TRBJ2-4, with a tentative D call TRBD2 (7 bases). Germline V gene lookup returns CDR1 MGHRA and CDR2 YSYEKL. The ends were cut back, 2 bases at V and 5 bases at J, with 13 bases in the middle. The CDR3 covers 15 residues. The CDR3 loop reads CASSQTGRGQNIQYF. The CDR3 region has the DNA TGCGCCAGCAGCCAAACAGGGCGGGGGCAAAACATTCAGTACTTC.

V usage is TRBV25-1 and J usage is TRBJ1-1; the match to TRBD1 covers 7 bases. This CDR3 has 18 amino acids. J gave up 6 bases and V 5 bases, and 21 bases lay outside the gene matches. Germline CDR1 is MGHDK and CDR2 is SYGVNS. The CDR3 region is CASSKSLSRQGIDAEAFF. The CDR3 DNA follows: TGTGCCAGCAGTAAATCGCTCAGCCGACAGGGTATCGACGCTGAAGCTTTCTTT.

The chain recombines TRBV6-5 with TRBJ2-7; D may be TRBD2 (5 bases). With 6 bases removed from V and 2 bases from J, the gap between germline ends came to 11 bases. Germline V gene sequence: CDR1 MNHEY, CDR2 SVGAGI. CDR3 length: 13 amino acids. The CDR3 sequence: CASRDSVAYEQYF. CDR3 DNA sequence: TGTGCCAGCAGGGACTCAGTAGCCTACGAGCAGTACTTC.

The chain joins TRBV6-5 to TRBJ1-1; no reliable D call. The CDR3 extends over 15 amino acids. The germline V gene has CDR1 MNHEY and CDR2 SVGAGI. V dropped 6 bases and J dropped 2 bases, with 16 bases sitting between them. The CDR3 reads CASRPQVLINTEAFF. The CDR3 DNA follows: TGTGCCAGCAGACCTCAGGTACTCATAAACACTGAAGCTTTCTTT.

The V call is TRBV4-1, the J call TRBJ2-7; no reliable D call. V lost 3 bases to trimming and J lost 3 bases, with 9 bases between them. CDR3 length: 13 amino acids. Germline V gene sequence: CDR1 MGHRA, CDR2 YSYEKL. The CDR3 DNA sequence: TGCGCCAGCAGCCATAACACGGGCTACGAGCAGTACTTC. It is translated as CASSHNTGYEQYF.

This clone showed up just a few times. The chain couples TRBV5-4 to TRBJ1-2, with D possibly matching TRBD1 (5 bases). The germline gives CDR1 SGHNT, CDR2 YYREEE (reference sequence). The V end lost 4 bases, the J end lost 3 bases, and 16 bases lay between the germline ends. The CDR3 is 15 residues long. The CDR3 region has the DNA TGTGCCAGCAGCCGGATTGCGGGGGAACACTATGGCTACACCTTC. This encodes CASSRIAGEHYGYTF. Variable domain in full (rest from reference TRBV5-4 and TRBJ1-2): ETGVTQSPTHLIKTRGQQVTLRCSSQSGHNTVSWYQQALGQGPQFIFQYYREEENGRGNFPPRFSGLQFPNYSSELNVNALELDDSALYLCASSRIAGEHYGYTFGSGTRLTVV.

This CDR3 reads CATIGTGGSESNEKLFF. The CDR3 DNA sequence: TGTGCCACTATCGGGACAGGGGGATCGGAGTCTAATGAAAAACTGTTTTTT. The gene calls are TRBV24-1 and TRBJ1-4; 11 nucleotides match TRBD1. This CDR3 spans 17 amino acids. The V segment lost 10 bases and the J segment 3 bases; nucleotides outside the gene matches: 12. Germline CDR1 KGHDR, CDR2 SFDVKD.

The J gene is TRBJ1-2, the V gene TRBV2; D not certain. The CDR3 loop spans 14 amino acids. V was cut by 0 bases and J by 0 bases, with 5 bases left in between. CDR1 is SNHLY, CDR2 FYNNEI, per germline. CDR3 sequence reads: CASSEASANYGYTF. CDR3 DNA sequence: TGTGCCAGCAGTGAAGCCTCAGCTAACTATGGCTACACCTTC.

V and J are TRBV4-1 and TRBJ1-2; a possible D gene is TRBD1 (5 bases). This CDR3 region has 15 residues. In germline, CDR1 is MGHRA, CDR2 YSYEKL. V was cut by 2 bases and J by 6 bases, with 16 bases left in between. The CDR3 sequence: CASSQPGGSRDGYTF. CDR3 nucleotides: TGCGCCAGCAGCCAACCCGGGGGGTCCCGAGATGGCTACACCTTC.

The CDR3 loop is CASSRGTARAEGYTF. The CDR3 region has the DNA TGTGCCAGCAGCCGCGGGACAGCCCGAGCGGAGGGCTACACCTTC. The chain recombines TRBV7-2 with TRBJ1-2; TRBD1 agrees at 7 bases. CDR1 and CDR2 from the germline V gene are SGHTA and FQGNSA. CDR3 length equals 15 residues. V was pared by 5 bases and J by 8 bases, with 14 bases of the junction left unmatched.

The CDR3 DNA reads as TGTGCCAGCAGCTTAGCGCAGGGTGGGTCCACTGAAGCTTTCTTT. This translates into CASSLAQGGSTEAFF. The genes are TRBV7-9 and TRBJ1-1; perhaps TRBD1 as D (5 bases). CDR3 length: 15 residues. V lost 0 bases and J 4 bases, leaving 12 bases between the germline ends. From germline, CDR1 is SEHNR and CDR2 FQNEAQ (reference sequence).

This clone was observed a single time. This CDR3 is CATSRDRASGGAWVREFF. The CDR3 DNA follows: TGTGCCACCAGCAGAGATAGGGCTAGCGGGGGGGCTTGGGTTCGGGAGTTCTTC. V gene TRBV15 combines with J gene TRBJ2-1, with 12 bases aligning to TRBD2. The CDR3 covers 18 residues. From germline, CDR1 is LNHNV and CDR2 YYDKDF (reference sequence). Germline trimming cut 0 bases from V and 14 bases from J; bases unmatched to any gene: 17.

V usage is TRBV9 and J usage is TRBJ1-4; a weak D match, TRBD1 (6 bases). Trimming stripped 4 bases from V and 7 bases from J, with 23 bases between. This CDR3 has 17 residues. CDR1 SGDLS and CDR2 YYNGEE come from the germline V gene. Here the CDR3 DNA reads TGTGCCAGCAGCCCCTATGGTGGGGGGGGCTGGGTTGAAAAACTGTTTTTT. This translates into CASSPYGGGGWVEKLFF.

The chain has TRBV3-1 (or the pseudogene TRBV3-2) and TRBJ1-2; D perhaps matches TRBD1 (6 bases). V shed 4 bases and J shed 4 bases, with 13 bases lying between them. Germline V gene data show CDR1 as LGHDT and CDR2 as YNNKEL (reference sequence). The CDR3 sequence is 14 residues long. The CDR3 sequence: CASSLSGTLYGYTF. For the CDR3, the DNA is TGTGCCAGCAGCCTCTCCGGGACACTCTATGGCTACACCTTC.

This chain uses TRBV6-2 or TRBV6-3 with TRBJ1-3; no firm D call. The V end was cut by 5 bases, the J end by 4 bases, with 12 bases between. The germline V gene encodes CDR1 MNHEY and CDR2 SVGEGT. CDR3 length: 14 amino acids. The CDR3, as DNA: TGTGCCAGCAGTCAGACACAGACGGGAAACACCATATATTTT. This encodes CASSQTQTGNTIYF.